This T cell receptor beta chain was sequenced during a study of blood T cell repertoires in COVID-19. As for the study in general: The cDNA or gDNA used as material had been derived from T cells, B-cell-depleted T cells, or PBMCs.

This clone has just one count. This CDR3 spans 14 amino acids. V was clipped by 0 bases and J by 8 bases, with 10 bases between them. Looked up from germline, CDR1 is MNHEY and CDR2 is SVGAGI. Profiling relied on immunoSEQ multiplex PCR, and the TCRdb table lists in-frame clones only, not all of them. The table shows around 160,000 clones, with 81% occurring only once. This TCR was recovered from a human donor with acute or convalescent COVID-19. The donor label of this sample is uncertain. The chain has TRBV6-5 and TRBJ2-2, with a possible D match to TRBD1 (5 bases). The sample comprised peripheral blood. CDR3 in DNA: TGTGCCAGCAGTTACTCGACGGCAGGGGGGGAGCTGTTTTTT. Translating it yields CASSYSTAGGELFF.